This T cell receptor beta chain stems from a study of regulatory T cells in long-lasting Graves disease. Building of the TCR beta libraries involved iRepertoire HTBI primers and Arm-PCR of CDR3 regions. Each CDR3 protein is one row after TCRdb ran MiXCR on the multiplex PCR reads. Altogether hundreds of thousands of distinct CDR3 sequences are present, under 25% being singletons, with the ten largest covering roughly an eighth. Time point: persistent/refractory GD, antithyroid drugs over 5 years with positive TRAb. The TCR library used RNA extracted from PBMCs. CDR1 is SGHVS and CDR2 is FQNEAQ in the germline V gene. The CDR3 runs 15 residues. With 5 bases clipped from V and 9 bases from J, the junction kept 10 bases outside the gene matches.

The input for sequencing was peripheral blood mononuclear cells (PBMCs), taken when the disease was refractory, from a patient treated with antithyroid drugs. The chain uses TRBV7-8 and TRBJ1-6; 7 bases are shared with TRBD1. The clonotype was recovered from a female donor with Graves disease. CDR3 bases: TGTGCCAGCAGCCCTGGTGGGCAGGGGGGTTCACCCCTCCACTTT. This codes for CASSPGGQGGSPLHF.